This T cell receptor beta chain was captured in a study of response to subunit inactivated influenza vaccine. Study conclusions and caveats: The authors suggested that every seasonal influenza vaccination recruits few new T cells.

V lost 6 bases to trimming and J lost 5 bases, with 15 bases between them. Germline values: CDR1 MNHEY, CDR2 SMNVEV (reference sequence). This CDR3 has 14 residues. In regard to this clonotype: The antigen is not known.

One entry per CDR3 protein, called by TCRdb with MiXCR from the RT-PCR reads. The sample includes roughly 700,000 distinct CDR3 sequences, approximately 15% of them seen just once. The sequences come from PBMCs from blood, collected 14 days before vaccination. V gene TRBV27 combines with J gene TRBJ2-3, with D uncertain. The receptor's source is a middle-aged man who received an inactivated influenza vaccine. The CDR3 DNA sequence: TGTGCCAGCAGCCTCCTCGGTTGGGAAGATACGCAGTATTTT. Its translation: CASSLLGWEDTQYF.